This T cell receptor (beta chain) comes out of a study of control samples from healthy donors and cancer patients. This CDR3 comprises 15 residues. Trimming shortened V by 4 bases and J by 3 bases, and 13 bases separated the two germline ends. Germline V gene data show CDR1 as LGHDT and CDR2 as YNNKEL (reference sequence). Profiled with immunoSEQ multiplex PCR; TCRdb holds only in-frame clones, not every one. This table has some 190,000 clones, roughly nine tenths appearing once. Sequencing was performed on blood. The rearrangement joins TRBV3-1 (or the pseudogene TRBV3-2) to TRBJ1-5; D gene uncertain. This receptor was taken from a man in his thirties or forties in good health. CDR3 nucleotide sequence: TGTGCCAGCAGCCCCGACTCCGGGCTCAATCAGCCCCAGCATTTT. Encoded protein: CASSPDSGLNQPQHF.